This entry concerns a single T cell receptor (beta chain). The target antigen is unknown. These data come from a study of response to subunit inactivated influenza vaccine. Germline CDR1 SGHRS, CDR2 YFSETQ. Trimming cost V 4 bases and J 6 bases; bases outside gene matches: 12. The CDR3 is made up of 15 amino acids. TCRdb reprocessed the RT-PCR reads with MiXCR, giving one entry per CDR3 protein. The sample lists about 480,000 distinct CDR3 sequences, about 25% occurring once. Overall study results and limits: A suggestion made by the authors is that each seasonal influenza vaccination recruits few new T cells.

The specimen comprised CD4+ T cells sorted from PBMCs, sampled about 5 days after vaccination. This TCR was sampled from a man aged 45-65 years who received an inactivated influenza vaccine. The V gene is TRBV5-1, the J gene TRBJ2-7; 8 bases map to TRBD1. The CDR3: CASSPRRDRNGEQYF. CDR3 bases: TGCGCCAGCAGCCCCCGCCGGGACAGGAACGGCGAGCAGTACTTC.